This T cell receptor beta chain was captured in a study of blood T cell repertoires in COVID-19. Study background: Specimens from acute and convalescent COVID-19 originated in the United States, Italy and Spain. The analysed material was cDNA or gDNA that came from T cells, B-cell-depleted T cells, or PBMCs.

This CDR3 spans 14 amino acids. V was shortened by 2 bases and J by 4 bases, with 9 bases between the two germline ends. Germline V gives CDR1 MNHEY, CDR2 SVGAGI. In the original workflow: From reference gene primer amplification, estimates of nucleated cell counts were derived. Generated by immunoSEQ multiplex PCR, the TCRdb table keeps only in-frame clones and is missing some. Clone size and the V and J calls come from that table; the DNA yielded D and trimming. The table lists 150,000 to 170,000 clones, around 85% of them singletons. This sequence originates from a woman aged 60-70 years with acute or convalescent COVID-19. Sample: peripheral blood. This sequence joins TRBV6-5 and TRBJ1-3; D call uncertain. The CDR3 spells CASSYSRRGNTIYF. The DNA for the CDR3 is TGTGCCAGCAGTTACAGTCGCCGGGGAAACACCATATATTTT.